The 26 T cell receptor beta chains below were found in one sample sequenced in a study of T cells after yellow fever vaccination. TCRdb re-derived calls from the 5' RACE reads in MiXCR, one entry per CDR3 protein. Of some 320,000 distinct CDR3 sequences listed, around 10% were seen once; the top ten hold 3% to 4%. Sequenced material: CD4+ T cells sorted from PBMCs, taken 45 days after the yellow fever booster vaccination. The source of these receptors is a man aged 18 to 30 who received the YFV17D yellow fever vaccine.

This clonotype has only a few counts. This rearrangement joins TRBV5-1 to TRBJ2-1; 8 bases align to TRBD2. The ends lost 0 bases at V and 12 bases at J; junction bases unmatched: 14. The CDR3 has 16 amino acids. Per germline, CDR1 SGHRS and CDR2 YFSETQ. CDR3 in amino acids: CASSLALTGGPKGQFF. DNA for the CDR3: TGCGCCAGCAGCTTGGCCCTTACGGGGGGGCCAAAGGGGCAGTTCTTC.

This clonotype was observed a handful of times. The gene calls are TRBV18 and TRBJ1-3; D is unclear. V was clipped by 3 bases and J by 0 bases, with 3 bases between them. Germline CDR1 KGHSH, CDR2 LQKENI. This CDR3 contains 13 residues. For the CDR3, the DNA is TGTGCCAGCTCACCGGTCTCTGGAAACACCATATATTTT. This sequence encodes CASSPVSGNTIYF. Complete variable domain (other parts from reference TRBV18 and TRBJ1-3): NAGVMQNPRHLVRRRGQEARLRCSPMKGHSHVYWYRQLPEEGLKFMVYLQKENIIDESGMPKERFSAEFPKEGPSILRIQQVVRGDSAAYFCASSPVSGNTIYFGEGSWLTVV.

This clonotype was found a few times. The chain combines TRBV6-6 with TRBJ2-7; weak D call: TRBD2 (6 bases). The CDR3 sequence is 15 residues long. Deletions cut 9 bases from V and 3 bases from J, with 21 bases between. The germline V gene has CDR1 MNHNY and CDR2 SVGAGI (reference sequence). The CDR3 DNA is TGTGCCAGTACTGCGGGACTCCTGGGGAGCTACGAGCAGTACGTC. It specifies CASTAGLLGSYEQYV.

This clonotype has a handful of counts. The chain links TRBV7-3 to TRBJ1-2; TRBD1 aligns across 9 bases. This CDR3 is 15 amino acids long. Per germline, CDR1 SGHTA and CDR2 FQGTGA. V lost 0 bases and J lost 2; bases outside the gene matches: 1. As DNA, the CDR3 is TGTGCCAGCAGCTTAACGGGGACAGGGAACTATGGCTACACCTTC. Translated: CASSLTGTGNYGYTF.

V usage is TRBV7-9 and J usage is TRBJ2-1, with D possibly called TRBD1 or TRBD2 (6 bases each). The CDR3 extends over 14 amino acids. V shed 5 bases and J shed 8 bases, with 16 bases lying between them. In germline, CDR1 is SEHNR, CDR2 FQNEAQ (reference sequence). CDR3 in amino acids: CASSPLGGLYEQFF. The CDR3 nucleotides are TGTGCCAGCAGCCCTCTAGGGGGGCTCTATGAGCAGTTCTTC.

The rearrangement joins TRBV6-5 to TRBJ2-2; unclear D gene. This CDR3 region has 15 residues. From germline, CDR1 is MNHEY and CDR2 SVGAGI. Trimming removed 8 bases from V and 0 bases from J, with 13 bases in between. CDR3 in amino acids: CASAIRSANTGELFF. The CDR3, as DNA: TGTGCCAGCGCTATAAGGTCCGCGAACACCGGGGAGCTGTTTTTT.

This clonotype was recorded a few times. V and J are TRBV6-2 or TRBV6-3 and TRBJ2-3, with 8 nucleotides matching TRBD2. V shed 6 bases, J shed 1 base, and the junction held 9 bases outside the gene matches. The CDR3 runs to 16 residues. Germline V gives CDR1 MNHEY, CDR2 SVGEGT. The CDR3 DNA reads TGTGCCAGCAGCCCAATCGGGCGGGGGGGCACAGATACGCAGTATTTT. Residues: CASSPIGRGGTDTQYF.

This clonotype was counted between two and nine times. The chain couples TRBV4-3 to TRBJ2-3; D gene unclear. V lost 0 bases and J lost 6, with 13 bases in between. Germline-derived CDR1 and CDR2 are LGHNA and YSLEER. The CDR3 has 15 amino acids. CDR3 sequence: CASSQEARTRDTQYF. In DNA, the CDR3 is TGCGCCAGCAGCCAAGAAGCCAGGACCCGGGATACGCAGTATTTT.

There are a few counts of this clonotype. The rearrangement joins TRBV18 to TRBJ1-1; the D is unclear. The CDR3 spans 14 residues. Germline V CDR1 and CDR2: KGHSH, LQKENI. V was trimmed by 1 base and J by 0 bases, leaving 6 bases between them. The CDR3 reads CASSPQVMNTEAFF. CDR3 DNA: TGTGCCAGCTCACCACAGGTGATGAACACTGAAGCTTTCTTT.

There are many counts of this clonotype. The chain couples TRBV7-3 to TRBJ2-2, with 7 bases lining up with TRBD1. This CDR3 is 13 amino acids long. Germline V gives CDR1 SGHTA, CDR2 FQGTGA. V was clipped by 5 bases and J by 4 bases; unmatched bases: 1. The CDR3 reads CASSRGLTGELFF. CDR3 nucleotide sequence: TGTGCCAGCAGCAGGGGGCTCACCGGGGAGCTGTTTTTT.

This clonotype was observed many times. V gene TRBV7-2 combines with J gene TRBJ2-7; 8 bases map to TRBD2. From germline, CDR1 is SGHTA and CDR2 FQGNSA. V shed 2 bases, J shed 2 bases, and the junction held 5 bases outside the gene matches. The CDR3 contains 15 residues. DNA of the CDR3: TGTGCCAGCAGCTTATCCGGAGCGGGGGCCTACGAGCAGTACTTC. Translated: CASSLSGAGAYEQYF. The full variable domain, completed using reference TRBV7-2 and TRBJ2-7, is GAGVSQSPSNKVTEKGKDVELRCDPISGHTALYWYRQSLGQGLEFLIYFQGNSAPDKSGLPSDRFSAERTGGSVSTLTIQRTQQEDSAVYLCASSLSGAGAYEQYFGPGTRLTVT.

Only a few counts were recorded for this clonotype. This chain connects TRBV7-8 to TRBJ2-6, with unresolved D. The V gene's germline CDR1 is SGHVS and CDR2 FQNEAQ. CDR3 length: 20 residues. With 0 bases removed from V and 0 bases from J, the gap between germline ends came to 18 bases. The CDR3 DNA reads as TGTGCCAGCAGCTTAGCTGGGGTGGTGGGCGTTAGCTCTGGGGCCAACGTCCTGACTTTC. Encoded protein: CASSLAGVVGVSSGANVLTF. Filled out from reference TRBV7-8 and TRBJ2-6, the complete variable domain reads GAGVSQSPRYKVAKRGQDVALRCDPISGHVSLFWYQQALGQGPEFLTYFQNEAQLDKSGLPSDRFFAERPEGSVSTLKIQRTQQEDSAVYLCASSLAGVVGVSSGANVLTFGAGSRLTVL.

The table lists this clonotype with a few counts. The chain carries TRBV7-2 and TRBJ2-5, with TRBD1 matching over 9 bases. This CDR3 is 16 amino acids long. Looked up from germline, CDR1 is SGHTA and CDR2 is FQGNSA. J lost 1 base, V lost 1 base, and 4 bases had no gene match. The CDR3 DNA reads TGTGCCAGCAGCTTAGGGGGACAGGGTAGCCAAGAGACCCAGTACTTC. It translates to CASSLGGQGSQETQYF.

This clonotype was picked up many times. V usage is TRBV4-2 and J usage is TRBJ2-2, with TRBD2 matching over 13 bases. CDR1 and CDR2 (germline): LGHNA, YNFKEQ. The CDR3 consists of 20 residues. Germline trimming cut 4 bases from V and 0 bases from J; bases unmatched to any gene: 11. CDR3 region: CASSPYSSLAGGTNTGELFF. CDR3 nucleotide sequence: TGTGCCAGCAGCCCCTACTCCTCACTAGCGGGGGGGACGAACACCGGGGAGCTGTTTTTT.

This clonotype was detected only a few times. This chain connects TRBV7-6 to TRBJ2-1; 10 nucleotides match TRBD1. With V trimmed by 5 bases and J by 4 bases, 5 bases remained unmatched. Germline V lookup: CDR1 SGHVS, CDR2 FNYEAQ. The CDR3 loop spans 15 amino acids. CDR3 amino acids: CASSGDRGLYNEQFF. CDR3 in DNA: TGTGCCAGCAGCGGGGACAGGGGCCTTTACAATGAGCAGTTCTTC.

This clonotype was seen a handful of times. The chain uses TRBV20-1 and TRBJ1-3; D is unresolved. This CDR3 is built from 17 residues. The germline gives CDR1 DFQATT, CDR2 SNEGSKA (reference sequence). Trimming removed 2 bases at V and 4 bases at J, with 21 bases between. The CDR3 DNA reads as TGCAGTGCTAGAATTTCAGACTGGAAGATTTCGGGAAACACCATATATTTT. It specifies CSARISDWKISGNTIYF.

This chain connects TRBV18 to TRBJ1-3; D is ambiguous. Germline CDR1 is KGHSH and CDR2 is LQKENI. The CDR3 covers 13 residues. V lost 6 bases to trimming and J lost 4 bases, with 10 bases between them. CDR3 DNA sequence: TGTGCCAGCTCCCCCCCGGGCGGAAACACCATATATTTT. As protein: CASSPPGGNTIYF.

V usage is TRBV7-9 and J usage is TRBJ2-3; D may correspond to TRBD1 or TRBD2 (5 bases each). The ends were cut back, 8 bases at V and 4 bases at J, with 19 bases in the middle. This CDR3 has 15 residues. The germline CDR1 and CDR2 sequences are SEHNR and FQNEAQ (reference sequence). The CDR3 is CASQVIEGLADTQYF. The CDR3, as DNA: TGTGCCAGCCAGGTAATCGAGGGGTTGGCAGATACGCAGTATTTT. Complete variable domain (other parts from reference TRBV7-9 and TRBJ2-3): DTGVSQNPRHKITKRGQNVTFRCDPISEHNRLYWYRQTLGQGPEFLTYFQNEAQLEKSRLLSDRFSAERPKGSFSTLEIQRTEQGDSAMYLCASQVIEGLADTQYFGPGTRLTVL.

This clonotype occurred many times. V and J are TRBV5-6 and TRBJ1-2; 8 positions match TRBD1. Germline trimming cut 4 bases from V and 3 bases from J; bases unmatched to any gene: 5. The CDR3 runs 14 residues. Germline CDR1 SGHDT, CDR2 YYEEEE. CDR3 protein: CASSLRGRDYGYTF. CDR3 sequence (DNA): TGTGCCAGCAGCCTCAGGGGGCGCGACTATGGCTACACCTTC.

This chain links TRBV5-1 with TRBJ2-5, with no clear D. Germline V gene sequence: CDR1 SGHRS, CDR2 YFSETQ. CDR3 size: 14 residues. Trimming shortened V by 1 base and J by 1 base, and 8 bases separated the two germline ends. CDR3 amino acids: CASSLIQLQETQYF. The DNA for the CDR3 is TGCGCCAGCAGCTTGATTCAGCTCCAAGAGACCCAGTACTTC.

The V gene is TRBV19, the J gene TRBJ1-2; D gene uncertain. Trimming cost V 6 bases and J 3 bases, with 23 bases left between them. The length of the CDR3 is 17 residues. Germline V lookup: CDR1 LNHDA, CDR2 SQIVND (reference sequence). The CDR3 protein is CASRYMTRGRPYYGYTF. The CDR3 DNA reads TGTGCCAGTAGATACATGACTCGCGGACGGCCCTACTATGGCTACACCTTC.

The sample holds a few counts of this clonotype. The V and J genes are TRBV5-1 and TRBJ1-1, with 9 bases aligning to TRBD1. The V gene end was trimmed by 7 bases and the J gene end by 4 bases; junction bases not matched to a gene: 5. Germline-derived CDR1 and CDR2 are SGHRS and YFSETQ. This CDR3 has 13 amino acids. CDR3 DNA: TGCGCCAGCCGGGACAGGGAGGCCACTGAAGCTTTCTTT. This codes for CASRDREATEAFF.

The CDR3 sequence is CASSLASGQNEQYV. In DNA, the CDR3 is TGTGCCAGCAGCCTTGCCTCTGGACAGAACGAGCAGTACGTC. The chain uses TRBV7-2 and TRBJ2-7; D perhaps matches TRBD1 (6 bases). The CDR3 contains 14 residues. V lost 5 bases and J 5 bases, leaving 16 bases between the germline ends. Germline V gene lookup returns CDR1 SGHTA and CDR2 FQGNSA.

A few counts support this clonotype. The genes are TRBV5-1 and TRBJ2-3; tentatively, D is TRBD1 or TRBD2 (5 bases each). The V gene lost 4 bases and the J gene lost 5 bases, with 17 bases spanning the gap. Germline values: CDR1 SGHRS, CDR2 YFSETQ. This CDR3 contains 15 residues. The CDR3 bases are TGCGCCAGCAGCCCGGGACCCCAAGAGGTAGATACGCAGTATTTT. This translates into CASSPGPQEVDTQYF.

This chain connects TRBV29-1 to TRBJ1-6; 7 bases are a match to TRBD1. The length of the CDR3 is 13 residues. V was clipped by 7 bases and J by 6 bases; unmatched bases: 6. Germline loops: CDR1 SQVTM, CDR2 ANQGSEA. CDR3 coding DNA: TGCAGCGCTGCAGGGGGGCCTAATTCACCCCTCCACTTT. Translating gives CSAAGGPNSPLHF.

The gene calls are TRBV20-1 and TRBJ2-7; D perhaps matches TRBD1 (6 bases). Germline CDR1 and CDR2: DFQATT and SNEGSKA (reference sequence). The CDR3 totals 13 residues. The CDR3 DNA sequence: TGCATTTGTACGAGGGGGAGCTCCTACGAGCAGTACGTC. It is translated as CICTRGSSYEQYV.